This T cell receptor (beta chain) came from a study of response to subunit inactivated influenza vaccine. Study-wide findings and caveats: The authors put forward the suggestion that each seasonal influenza vaccination may bring in only a limited number of new T cells.

TCRdb ran MiXCR on the RT-PCR reads and lists one entry per CDR3 protein. The sample lists 650,000 to 800,000 distinct CDR3 sequences, approximately 15% seen once, with less than 9% in the top ten. As to this clonotype: Its antigen is undetermined.

Germline V gives CDR1 SQVTM, CDR2 ANQGSEA. V dropped 7 bases and J dropped 2 bases, with 11 bases sitting between them. The CDR3 is 13 residues long. This TCR was recovered from a man aged 50 to 60 who received an inactivated influenza vaccine. This chain connects TRBV29-1 to TRBJ1-4, with no clear D. The starting material was PBMCs from blood, obtained roughly 2 weeks before vaccination. The CDR3, as DNA: TGCAGCGCGTCTCCGGGGACTAATGAAAAACTGTTTTTT. Translated, it gives CSASPGTNEKLFF.